Below are 10 T cell receptor beta chains sequenced from a single sample in a study of blood T cell repertoires in COVID-19. TCRdb's table, derived via immunoSEQ multiplex PCR, lists solely in-frame clones and lacks some. The sample lists roughly 200,000 clones; roughly 88% were seen once. Sequenced material: peripheral blood. The source is a human donor with active or convalescent COVID-19. The donor label of this sample is uncertain.

The chain links TRBV9 to TRBJ2-3, with 8 bases that match TRBD2. Germline CDR1 reads SGDLS; CDR2 reads YYNGEE. The CDR3 contains 15 residues. Unmatched junction bases numbered 3, after V lost 0 bases and J lost 3 bases. The CDR3 spells CASSVAAGGTDTQYF. In nucleotides, the CDR3 is TGTGCCAGCAGCGTAGCGGCGGGGGGAACAGATACGCAGTATTTT. Variable domain in full (rest from reference TRBV9 and TRBJ2-3): DSGVTQTPKHLITATGQRVTLRCSPRSGDLSVYWYQQSLDQGLQFLIQYYNGEERAKGNILERFSAQQFPDLHSELNLSSLELGDSALYFCASSVAAGGTDTQYFGPGTRLTVL.

The chain is built from TRBV4-1 and TRBJ2-5, with 9 bases lining up with TRBD2. The CDR3 extends over 19 amino acids. The V gene end was trimmed by 0 bases and the J gene end by 5 bases; junction bases not matched to a gene: 16. Germline V lookup: CDR1 MGHRA, CDR2 YSYEKL. CDR3: CASSQEFPGGAGGYETQYF. In DNA, the CDR3 is TGCGCCAGCAGCCAAGAGTTTCCAGGCGGAGCGGGAGGATACGAGACCCAGTACTTC.

This sequence joins TRBV5-5 and TRBJ1-5, with D unclear. Germline values: CDR1 SGHKS, CDR2 YYEKEE (reference sequence). The CDR3 runs 15 residues. The ends were cut back, 1 base at V and 7 bases at J, with 15 bases in the middle. Written as DNA, the CDR3 is TGTGCCAGCAGCTTGTTCGTGGGAGGATCCCAGCCCCAGCATTTT. This sequence encodes CASSLFVGGSQPQHF.

The CDR3 DNA reads TGCGCCAGCAGCTTGGGGTCAATGGGGACAGGGTCCAATGAGCAGTTCTTC. Translation gives CASSLGSMGTGSNEQFF. The V call is TRBV5-1, the J call TRBJ2-1; 9 bases agree with TRBD1. The ends lost 0 bases at V and 6 bases at J; junction bases unmatched: 10. The CDR3 has 17 amino acids. Germline CDR1 reads SGHRS; CDR2 reads YFSETQ. Together with reference TRBV5-1 and TRBJ2-1, the CDR3 gives the full variable domain: KAGVTQTPRYLIKTRGQQVTLSCSPISGHRSVSWYQQTPGQGLQFLFEYFSETQRNKGNFPGRFSGRQFSNSRSEMNVSTLELGDSALYLCASSLGSMGTGSNEQFFGPGTRLTVL.

V and J are TRBV5-1 and TRBJ1-2; D not resolved. CDR3 length: 13 amino acids. The V gene lost 0 bases and the J gene lost 8 bases, with 11 bases spanning the gap. Germline V lookup: CDR1 SGHRS, CDR2 YFSETQ. CDR3 sequence: CASSLGTTGGYTF. DNA for the CDR3: TGCGCCAGCAGCTTGGGCACAACCGGGGGCTACACCTTC.

J is TRBJ1-3 and V is TRBV28; D uncertain. CDR3 length: 14 residues. Looked up from germline, CDR1 is MDHEN and CDR2 is SYDVKM. Trimming stripped 3 bases from V and 2 bases from J, with 8 bases between. The CDR3 sequence: CASSLEVPGNTIYF. The CDR3 bases are TGTGCCAGCAGTTTGGAGGTCCCTGGAAACACCATATATTTT.

This clone showed up just a few times. V and J are TRBV10-3 and TRBJ1-6, with D perhaps matching TRBD1 (6 bases). This CDR3 has 17 residues. The ends were cut back, 6 bases at V and 8 bases at J, with 23 bases in the middle. Germline CDR1 reads ENHRY; CDR2 reads SYGVKD. The CDR3 sequence is CAIRRSGGLGLDSPLHF. The CDR3 DNA reads TGTGCCATCAGGCGGTCGGGGGGGCTCGGTTTGGATTCACCCCTCCACTTT.

In this sample, this clone turned up a few times. This chain uses TRBV5-4 with TRBJ2-2; D call uncertain. Germline values: CDR1 SGHNT, CDR2 YYREEE (reference sequence). V lost 1 base and J 5 bases, leaving 12 bases between the germline ends. This CDR3 is 15 amino acids long. The CDR3 is CASSLIGLRTGELFF. CDR3 DNA: TGTGCCAGCAGCTTGATCGGTCTGCGGACCGGGGAGCTGTTTTTT.

The rearrangement links TRBV9 to TRBJ1-1; perhaps TRBD1 as D (5 bases). V was shortened by 1 base and J by 0 bases, with 16 bases between the two germline ends. This CDR3 comprises 17 residues. The germline gives CDR1 SGDLS, CDR2 YYNGEE. CDR3 region: CASSVTPQGVLNTEAFF. The DNA of the CDR3 is TGTGCCAGCAGCGTAACTCCTCAGGGCGTCCTGAACACTGAAGCTTTCTTT.

CDR3 bases: TGTGCCAGCAGCTTGGAGGGACTAGCCTACGAGCAGTACTTC. Its protein product is CASSLEGLAYEQYF. This sequence joins TRBV5-4 and TRBJ2-7, with 8 bases that match TRBD2. Germline V gives CDR1 SGHNT, CDR2 YYREEE (reference sequence). CDR3 length: 14 amino acids. The junction had 1 base not matched to a gene; V was cut back by 0 bases and J by 2 bases.